This T cell receptor (beta chain) was recorded in a study of blood T cell repertoires in COVID-19. Study at large: The origin of the acute and convalescent COVID-19 samples was the United States, Italy and Spain.

The CDR3 runs to 14 residues. The V end was cut by 3 bases, the J end by 4 bases, with 12 bases between. From germline, CDR1 is SGHTA and CDR2 FQGNSA. Source study methods: Using reference gene primer amplification, nucleated cell counts were estimated. Profiling relied on immunoSEQ multiplex PCR, and the TCRdb table lists in-frame clones only, not all of them. V, J and clone size are those of that table, while D and trimming were read from the DNA. The sample carries about 230,000 clones, 84% recorded once. The sample comprised PBMCs or T cells enriched from blood (not recorded which). The sequence derives from a man in his 60s who had recovered from COVID-19. The V call is TRBV7-2, the J call TRBJ1-1, with D unresolved. CDR3 protein: CASSLLGKGTEAFF. In nucleotides, the CDR3 is TGTGCCAGCAGCTTGCTCGGGAAAGGCACTGAAGCTTTCTTT.